Shown below are 12 T cell receptor beta chains from a single sample sequenced in a study of blood T cell repertoires in COVID-19. The method was immunoSEQ multiplex PCR; TCRdb's version includes in-frame clones alone and lacks a portion of them. This sample has 350,000 to 400,000 clones, with around nine tenths found just once. The sample consisted of PBMCs or T cells enriched from blood (not recorded which). The receptor set was obtained from a woman in her late teens or twenties who had recovered from COVID-19.

The rearrangement links TRBV5-1 to TRBJ2-2, with D perhaps matching TRBD1 (6 bases). V dropped 1 base and J dropped 5 bases, with 9 bases sitting between them. From germline, CDR1 is SGHRS and CDR2 YFSETQ. The CDR3 covers 14 residues. DNA for the CDR3: TGCGCCAGCAGCTTGTTAACAGGGACCGGGGAGCTGTTTTTT. Amino acid sequence: CASSLLTGTGELFF.

The V call is TRBV19, the J call TRBJ1-1; D unclear. Germline V CDR1 and CDR2: LNHDA, SQIVND (reference sequence). V shed 5 bases and J shed 3 bases, with 16 bases lying between them. This CDR3 contains 15 residues. As DNA, the CDR3 is TGTGCCAGTAGTCCAGATCAGGTTGGGTACACTGAAGCTTTCTTT. This codes for CASSPDQVGYTEAFF.

V and J are TRBV30 and TRBJ1-1; 8 positions match TRBD1. This CDR3 spans 14 amino acids. Germline loops: CDR1 GTSNPN, CDR2 SVGIG (reference sequence). V shed 3 bases and J 2 bases; nucleotides not matched to a gene: 5. The CDR3 protein is CAWSGQGLNTEAFF. In nucleotides, the CDR3 is TGTGCCTGGAGCGGACAGGGACTAAACACTGAAGCTTTCTTT. Full variable domain (outside the CDR3, taken from reference TRBV30 and TRBJ1-1): SQTIHQWPATLVQPVGSPLSLECTVEGTSNPNLYWYRQAAGRGLQLLFYSVGIGQISSEVPQNLSASRPQDRQFILSSKKLLLSDSGFYLCAWSGQGLNTEAFFGQGTRLTVV.

This chain links TRBV4-3 with TRBJ1-2, with 7 bases aligning to TRBD1. The CDR3 runs to 15 residues. V was clipped by 0 bases and J by 6 bases; unmatched bases: 7. Germline V lookup: CDR1 LGHNA, CDR2 YSLEER. The CDR3 sequence is CASSQDKTGSDGYTF. DNA of the CDR3: TGCGCCAGCAGCCAAGATAAGACAGGGTCGGATGGCTACACCTTC.

The chain joins TRBV11-2 to TRBJ1-2, with unresolved D. Germline CDR1 reads SGHAT; CDR2 reads FQNNGV. Trimming stripped 6 bases from V and 2 bases from J, with 7 bases between. This CDR3 has 12 amino acids. Here the CDR3 reads CASRQTNYGYTF. The CDR3 DNA is TGTGCCAGCAGGCAGACAAACTATGGCTACACCTTC.

The rearrangement joins TRBV4-1 to TRBJ1-2; 7 bases are shared with TRBD1. Germline trimming cut 2 bases from V and 7 bases from J; bases unmatched to any gene: 10. The CDR3 runs 15 residues. CDR1 is MGHRA and CDR2 is YSYEKL in the germline V gene. CDR3 residues: CASSQPTGRLAGYTF. The DNA of the CDR3 is TGCGCCAGCAGCCAACCGACAGGGAGACTCGCTGGCTACACCTTC.

The chain has TRBV7-2 and TRBJ2-5; 8 bases agree with TRBD2. CDR1 and CDR2 from the germline V gene are SGHTA and FQGNSA. The CDR3 contains 15 residues. The V and J ends lost 2 bases and 12 bases, in that order; junction bases with no gene match: 14. CDR3 region: CASSLRSVAGPPEYF. The CDR3 bases are TGTGCCAGCAGCTTAAGATCGGTAGCGGGGCCCCCAGAGTACTTC.

This clone was detected only once. The chain combines TRBV5-1 with TRBJ2-5; 11 bases are a match to TRBD2. Germline values: CDR1 SGHRS, CDR2 YFSETQ. The V segment lost 0 bases and the J segment 4 bases; nucleotides outside the gene matches: 11. This CDR3 is 18 amino acids long. CDR3 in amino acids: CASSLVVSGGAAGETQYF. The CDR3 DNA follows: TGCGCCAGCAGCTTGGTCGTTAGCGGGGGGGCAGCGGGAGAGACCCAGTACTTC.

This chain connects TRBV4-1 to TRBJ2-6, with no clear D. The germline V and J ends were trimmed by 1 base and 0 bases, with 13 bases remaining between them. This CDR3 has 18 amino acids. The V gene's germline CDR1 is MGHRA and CDR2 YSYEKL. CDR3 in DNA: TGCGCCAGCAGCCAAGTTCCGCCACAAGTCTCTGGGGCCAACGTCCTGACTTTC. This encodes CASSQVPPQVSGANVLTF.

The chain couples TRBV15 to TRBJ1-6; weak D call: TRBD1 (5 bases). Looked up from germline, CDR1 is LNHNV and CDR2 is YYDKDF (reference sequence). Trimming removed 9 bases from V and 5 bases from J, with 11 bases in between. The CDR3 covers 13 residues. CDR3 sequence: CATTPGNNSPLHF. CDR3 sequence (DNA): TGTGCCACTACCCCAGGGAATAATTCACCCCTCCACTTT. Using reference TRBV15 and TRBJ1-6 for the parts outside the CDR3, the full variable domain is DAMVIQNPRYQVTQFGKPVTLSCSQTLNHNVMYWYQQKSSQAPKLLFHYYDKDFNNEADTPDNFQSRRPNTSFCFLDIRSPGLGDTAMYLCATTPGNNSPLHFGNGTRLTVT.

The rearrangement joins TRBV14 to TRBJ1-2, with D tentatively TRBD1 (6 bases). CDR3 size: 12 residues. Germline-derived CDR1 and CDR2 are SGHDN and FVKESK. The ends were cut back, 4 bases at V and 14 bases at J, with 17 bases in the middle. In DNA form, the CDR3 reads TGTGCCAGCAGCCTTATAACAGGGAGATGGACCTTC. It encodes CASSLITGRWTF. Together with reference TRBV14 and TRBJ1-2, the CDR3 gives the full variable domain: EAGVTQFPSHSVIEKGQTVTLRCDPISGHDNLYWYRRVMGKEIKFLLHFVKESKQDESGMPNNRFLAERTGGTYSTLKVQPAELEDSGVYFCASSLITGRWTFGSGTRLTVV.

The gene calls are TRBV7-6 and TRBJ2-7; 10 positions match TRBD2. V lost 5 bases, J lost 3 bases, and 10 bases stayed unmatched. The CDR3 runs to 16 residues. Germline CDR1 is SGHVS and CDR2 is FNYEAQ. In DNA, the CDR3 is TGTGCCAGCAGCCCTAGCCCAGCGGGGGGGGTCTACGAGCAGTACTTC. Its translation is CASSPSPAGGVYEQYF.